The clone carrying this T cell receptor beta chain was recorded a few times. Its antigen is not known. TCRdb recomputed calls from the RT-PCR reads with MiXCR, one row per CDR3 protein. The sample shows about 500,000 distinct CDR3 sequences, approximately 15% of them seen only once. This entry is derived from a study of response to subunit inactivated influenza vaccine. Study-level points and caveats: That few new T cells are recruited by each seasonal influenza vaccination was the authors' suggestion.

CDR3 size: 14 residues. Germline V gives CDR1 LNHNV, CDR2 YYDKDF (reference sequence). The junction had 5 bases not matched to a gene; V was cut back by 0 bases and J by 6 bases. The receptor comes from a man aged 45 to 70 who received an inactivated influenza vaccine. V and J are TRBV15 and TRBJ2-7; TRBD1 agrees at 7 bases. The specimen was CD4+ T cells sorted from PBMCs, collected less than 30 months after vaccination. In DNA form, the CDR3 reads TGTGCCACCAGCAGAGATAGGGGACAGCGCGAGCAGTACTTC. The encoded protein is CATSRDRGQREQYF.